This T cell receptor beta chain was identified in a study of T cell changes during pregnancy in multiple sclerosis. Germline V lookup: CDR1 MNHNY, CDR2 SVGAGI (reference sequence). The CDR3 has 16 residues. Trimming took 0 bases from V and 4 from J, leaving 10 bases between them. Profiling relied on immunoSEQ multiplex PCR, and the TCRdb table lists in-frame clones only, not all of them. The top ten clones hold more than 1.4% of a sample with roughly 70,000 clones, over 75% of them seen once. J is TRBJ1-6 and V is TRBV6-6; the D is unclear. This clonotype originated in a female donor with multiple sclerosis, enrolled in a pregnancy study. The input for sequencing was peripheral blood, taken in the third trimester of pregnancy. CDR3: CASSYSISVYNSPLHF. As DNA, the CDR3 is TGTGCCAGCAGTTACTCGATAAGCGTGTATAATTCACCCCTCCACTTT.